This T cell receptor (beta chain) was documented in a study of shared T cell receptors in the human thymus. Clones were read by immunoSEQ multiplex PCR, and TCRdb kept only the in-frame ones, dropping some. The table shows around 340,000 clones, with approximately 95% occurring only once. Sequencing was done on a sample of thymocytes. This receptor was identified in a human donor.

CDR3 protein: CASTGLGGLDEQFF. The CDR3 bases are TGTGCCAGCACGGGACTAGGGGGGTTGGATGAGCAGTTCTTC. V gene TRBV25-1 combines with J gene TRBJ2-1; 8 nucleotides line up with TRBD2. The CDR3 covers 14 residues. V shed 7 bases, J shed 8 bases, and the junction held 10 bases outside the gene matches. CDR1 MGHDK and CDR2 SYGVNS come from the germline V gene. Complete variable domain (other parts from reference TRBV25-1 and TRBJ2-1): EADIYQTPRYLVIGTGKKITLECSQTMGHDKMYWYQQDPGMELHLIHYSYGVNSTEKGDLSSESTVSRIRTEHFPLTLESARPSHTSQYLCASTGLGGLDEQFFGPGTRLTVL.